This paragraph covers one TCR beta chain sequence. Its antigen is unidentified. These data belong to a study of cytomegalovirus exposure and HLA in healthy donors. Findings and caveats of the study: A later analysis by the authors found several of the most significant clusters apparently linked to common viral pathogens. Overall, roughly 170 TCR beta chains were annotated as cytomegalovirus-associated.

Trimming removed 5 bases from V and 7 bases from J; junction bases left unmatched: 18. CDR3 length equals 18 residues. Germline V gene data show CDR1 as MDHEN and CDR2 as SYDVKM. The primer mix had 60 Vbeta and 13 Jbeta primers. Assay used: immunoSEQ multiplex PCR; TCRdb lists only in-frame clones, some missing. The sample has 150,000 to 180,000 clones, 80% seen once. Sequencing used PBMCs. The sequence was obtained from a man aged 25 to 40 in good health and CMV-seropositive. J is TRBJ2-2 and V is TRBV28; 8 bases line up with TRBD2. The DNA for the CDR3 is TGTGCCAGCAGTCCGGGGGGGATTGCGAGGGCGAGGGGCGGGGAGCTGTTTTTT. The encoded protein is CASSPGGIARARGGELFF.